What follows are 26 T cell receptor beta chains derived from one specimen sequenced in a study of Ad26.COV2.S vaccination and SARS-CoV-2 variants. Treatment noted: approximately 18 received Ad26.COV2.S at low or high dose, single or two shots; about five received placebo; per-sample allocation not given. Samples analyzed were those drawn on day 63 after the first vaccine or placebo injection. Generated by immunoSEQ multiplex PCR, the TCRdb table keeps only in-frame clones and is missing some. Found here are approximately 410,000 clones, around 92% of them singletons; the top ten hold more than 1.5%. The starting material was peripheral blood, obtained in a trial of Ad26.COV2.S vaccine versus placebo. These receptors originate from a person aged 18-60 years who received the Ad26.COV2.S COVID-19 vaccine or a placebo.

The chain uses TRBV9 and TRBJ2-7; 10 bases agree with TRBD2. The CDR3 is 15 residues long. V shed 2 bases and J 2 bases; nucleotides not matched to a gene: 4. Germline lookup yields CDR1 SGDLS and CDR2 YYNGEE. The CDR3 region has the DNA TGTGCCAGCAGCGTTAGCGGGGGGCCAACCTACGAGCAGTACTTC. Translating it yields CASSVSGGPTYEQYF.

The rearrangement joins TRBV25-1 to TRBJ2-5, with D unclear. Per germline, CDR1 MGHDK and CDR2 SYGVNS. The CDR3 totals 14 residues. V lost 8 bases, J lost 4 bases, and 17 bases lay in between. The CDR3 nucleotides read TGTGCCAGCCAACAACCAAAGGCGTCAGAGACCCAGTACTTC. Its translation is CASQQPKASETQYF. Full variable domain (missing parts from reference TRBV25-1 and TRBJ2-5): EADIYQTPRYLVIGTGKKITLECSQTMGHDKMYWYQQDPGMELHLIHYSYGVNSTEKGDLSSESTVSRIRTEHFPLTLESARPSHTSQYLCASQQPKASETQYFGPGTRLLVL.

A note on this clone: The same CDR3 also results from other DNA sequences found in this sample. V usage is TRBV27 and J usage is TRBJ1-1, with D maybe TRBD1 (5 bases). The length of the CDR3 is 13 residues. Trimming pared 2 bases from V and 2 bases from J, leaving 6 bases between. The germline V gene encodes CDR1 MNHEY and CDR2 SMNVEV (reference sequence). CDR3 DNA: TGTGCCAGCAGTTTAGACAGAAACACTGAAGCTTTCTTT. Protein sequence: CASSLDRNTEAFF.

This chain connects TRBV5-6 to TRBJ2-7; tentative D call: TRBD1 (5 bases). V lost 2 bases, J lost 7 bases, and 10 bases lay in between. CDR3 size: 12 residues. Germline V gene lookup returns CDR1 SGHDT and CDR2 YYEEEE. The CDR3 bases are TGTGCCAGCAGCTTAACAGGAGTTGAGCAGTACTTC. It is translated as CASSLTGVEQYF. The variable domain in full, with the rest retrieved from reference TRBV5-6 and TRBJ2-7, is DAGVTQSPTHLIKTRGQQVTLRCSPKSGHDTVSWYQQALGQGPQFIFQYYEEEERQRGNFPDRFSGHQFPNYSSELNVNALLLGDSALYLCASSLTGVEQYFGPGTRLTVT.

CDR3 DNA: TGTGCCAGCAGCTTAGGAGGACAACTAAGCAATCAGCCCCAGCATTTT. Its protein product is CASSLGGQLSNQPQHF. The J gene is TRBJ1-5, the V gene TRBV7-4; D is possibly TRBD1 (5 bases). In germline, CDR1 is SGHVT, CDR2 SQSDAQ. The CDR3 length is 16 residues. V gave up 1 base and J gave up 1 base, with 11 bases separating them.

The gene calls are TRBV19 and TRBJ1-6; D perhaps matches TRBD1 (5 bases). Trimming shortened V by 3 bases and J by 9 bases, and 15 bases separated the two germline ends. CDR3 length: 15 residues. Germline assignment: CDR1 LNHDA and CDR2 SQIVND (reference sequence). CDR3 loop: CASSIFQAGTSPLHF. The CDR3 DNA follows: TGTGCCAGTAGTATTTTTCAGGCGGGGACTTCACCCCTCCACTTT.

This chain links TRBV6-5 with TRBJ2-3, with 12 nucleotides matching TRBD1. V trimming: 7 bases; J trimming: 5 bases; junction bases outside the gene matches: 7. CDR1 is MNHEY and CDR2 is SVGAGI in the germline V gene. This CDR3 is built from 15 residues. CDR3 nucleotides: TGTGCCAGCATTCCGGGACAGGGGGCGAAAGATACGCAGTATTTT. It specifies CASIPGQGAKDTQYF.

This chain joins TRBV5-5 and TRBJ1-5, with D uncertain. This CDR3 contains 14 residues. V gave up 0 bases and J gave up 3 bases, with 7 bases separating them. Germline CDR1 reads SGHKS; CDR2 reads YYEKEE (reference sequence). CDR3 sequence: CASSLVTVNQPQHF. In DNA form, the CDR3 reads TGTGCCAGCAGCTTGGTGACGGTCAATCAGCCCCAGCATTTT.

The CDR3 spells CASSRVPGANVLTF. For the CDR3, the DNA is TGCGCCAGCAGCCGGGTTCCTGGGGCCAACGTCCTGACTTTC. The chain has TRBV4-1 and TRBJ2-6, with D uncertain. CDR1 and CDR2 (germline): MGHRA, YSYEKL. The V end was cut by 4 bases, the J end by 2 bases, with 6 bases between. The CDR3 has 14 residues.

This rearrangement joins TRBV28 to TRBJ2-1; D perhaps matches TRBD2 (6 bases). Germline V CDR1 and CDR2: MDHEN, SYDVKM. The CDR3 covers 18 residues. V was shortened by 1 base and J by 5 bases, with 21 bases between the two germline ends. CDR3: CASSLFLSWVGGDNEQFF. CDR3 coding DNA: TGTGCCAGCAGTTTATTTCTTAGCTGGGTAGGCGGGGACAATGAGCAGTTCTTC.

CDR3 nucleotide sequence: TGTGCCAGCAGTCCCGTTTTGTCGTCCCAGCATTTT. Translation: CASSPVLSSQHF. V is TRBV6-6 and J is TRBJ1-5; no clear D. Germline lookup yields CDR1 MNHNY and CDR2 SVGAGI (reference sequence). Trimming took 5 bases from V and 11 from J, leaving 13 bases between them. This CDR3 contains 12 residues.

The chain combines TRBV4-3 with TRBJ2-2; 12 bases agree with TRBD2. V dropped 2 bases and J dropped 5; count of bases not matched to a gene: 6. CDR3 length: 17 amino acids. Germline CDR1 and CDR2: LGHNA and YSLEER. The CDR3 loop reads CASSQPSGGAGTGELFF. CDR3 nucleotides: TGCGCCAGCAGCCAACCTAGCGGGGGGGCTGGAACCGGGGAGCTGTTTTTT.

The V gene is TRBV29-1, the J gene TRBJ2-1, with 8 nucleotides matching TRBD2. CDR1 and CDR2 from the germline V gene are SQVTM and ANQGSEA. J lost 2 bases, V lost 5 bases, and 2 bases had no gene match. This CDR3 is built from 13 residues. This chain's CDR3 is CSVPGLAYNEQFF. The DNA of the CDR3 is TGCAGCGTTCCGGGACTAGCCTACAATGAGCAGTTCTTC.

The V gene is TRBV2, the J gene TRBJ2-2; D is undetermined. Germline V gene sequence: CDR1 SNHLY, CDR2 FYNNEI. The CDR3 contains 13 residues. Trimming removed 4 bases from V and 4 bases from J, with 7 bases in between. The CDR3 coding sequence is TGTGCCAGCAGTGGGCTCCCCACCGGGGAGCTGTTTTTT. Translated: CASSGLPTGELFF.

The CDR3 DNA is TGCGCCAGCAGCTTCGGGAACAGGGTCAATGAGCAGTTCTTC. This translates into CASSFGNRVNEQFF. This chain connects TRBV5-1 to TRBJ2-1; TRBD1 might be the D (6 bases). The CDR3 has 14 amino acids. Trimming cost V 2 bases and J 6 bases, with 12 bases left between them. Germline V lookup: CDR1 SGHRS, CDR2 YFSETQ.

V and J are TRBV5-8 and TRBJ1-5; D gene unclear. Per the germline V gene, CDR1 is SGHTS and CDR2 is YDEGEE. The length of the CDR3 is 15 residues. Trimming removed 4 bases at V and 0 bases at J, with 11 bases between. The CDR3 DNA follows: TGTGCCAGCAGCCAGGCCCCTAATAGCAATCAGCCCCAGCATTTT. Translating it yields CASSQAPNSNQPQHF. The entire variable domain, with the rest obtained from reference TRBV5-8 and TRBJ1-5, is as follows: EAGVTQSPTHLIKTRGQQATLRCSPISGHTSVYWYQQALGLGLQFLLWYDEGEERNRGNFPPRFSGRQFPNYSSELNVNALELEDSALYLCASSQAPNSNQPQHFGDGTRLSIL.

This rearrangement joins TRBV6-1 to TRBJ2-1; no reliable D call. The germline V and J ends were trimmed by 2 bases and 9 bases, with 8 bases remaining between them. The germline gives CDR1 MNHNS, CDR2 SASEGT. This CDR3 spans 12 amino acids. The CDR3 loop is CASSEFRVEQFF. The CDR3, as DNA: TGTGCCAGCAGTGAATTCCGTGTTGAGCAGTTCTTC.

The chain employs TRBV9 and TRBJ2-2, with 14 bases identical to TRBD2. The germline gives CDR1 SGDLS, CDR2 YYNGEE. The CDR3 is 17 residues long. J gave up 5 bases and V 4 bases, and 7 bases lay outside the gene matches. Written as DNA, the CDR3 is TGTGCCAGCAGCTCCCGACTAGCGGGGGGGCGAACCGGGGAGCTGTTTTTT. Translating gives CASSSRLAGGRTGELFF.

The chain joins TRBV19 to TRBJ1-1; weak D call: TRBD1 (6 bases). This CDR3 is built from 14 residues. Germline loops: CDR1 LNHDA, CDR2 SQIVND (reference sequence). The germline V and J ends were trimmed by 5 bases and 8 bases, with 18 bases remaining between them. The CDR3 DNA sequence: TGTGCCAGTAGTCCGAAAGGGGGGCTAGTCGAAGCTTTCTTT. Encoded protein: CASSPKGGLVEAFF.

A few counts support this clone. The rearrangement joins TRBV6-4 to TRBJ2-3, with 10 bases that match TRBD2. J lost 2 bases, V lost 0 bases, and 2 bases had no gene match. The germline CDR1 and CDR2 sequences are MRHNA and SNTAGT. This CDR3 has 16 amino acids. CDR3 protein: CASSDSSGGYTDTQYF. The CDR3 coding sequence is TGTGCCAGCAGTGACTCTAGCGGGGGGTACACAGATACGCAGTATTTT.

The chain carries TRBV15 and TRBJ1-1; possibly TRBD1 for D (6 bases). Trimming removed 0 bases from V and 5 bases from J, with 16 bases in between. CDR3 length: 16 residues. Germline assignment: CDR1 LNHNV and CDR2 YYDKDF (reference sequence). CDR3 region: CATSRDLQGSATEAFF. CDR3 DNA sequence: TGTGCCACCAGCAGAGATCTCCAGGGGAGTGCAACTGAAGCTTTCTTT.

The chain employs TRBV27 and TRBJ1-1; no clear D. The CDR3 is 15 amino acids. Germline lookup yields CDR1 MNHEY and CDR2 SMNVEV (reference sequence). Trimming shortened V by 5 bases and J by 2 bases, and 15 bases separated the two germline ends. In nucleotides, the CDR3 is TGTGCCAGCAGTCTCGGGCCCAACAGAAACACTGAAGCTTTCTTT. Its translation: CASSLGPNRNTEAFF.

The chain is built from TRBV4-3 and TRBJ2-7, with a possible D match to TRBD1 (6 bases). With 4 bases removed from V and 2 bases from J, the gap between germline ends came to 12 bases. The length of the CDR3 is 14 residues. Germline assignment: CDR1 LGHNA and CDR2 YSLEER. The CDR3 sequence: CASSRSRGPYEQYF. The CDR3 DNA is TGCGCCAGCAGCCGGTCCAGGGGTCCCTACGAGCAGTACTTC.

This clone was observed once. The chain links TRBV25-1 to TRBJ1-2, with D hard to call. The CDR3 has 11 residues. V dropped 5 bases and J dropped 7 bases, with 8 bases sitting between them. Germline V gene sequence: CDR1 MGHDK, CDR2 SYGVNS. DNA of the CDR3: TGTGCCAGCAGTTCGGTGGGTGGCTACACCTTC. Its protein is CASSSVGGYTF.

The V call is TRBV18, the J call TRBJ1-2; possible D gene TRBD1, 6 bases. Trimming took 2 bases from V and 2 from J, leaving 12 bases between them. Germline V lookup: CDR1 KGHSH, CDR2 LQKENI. The CDR3 loop spans 15 amino acids. In DNA, the CDR3 is TGTGCCAGCTCACCAGGGGGCGATGGAAACTATGGCTACACCTTC. Residues: CASSPGGDGNYGYTF.

This clone was seen a few times. The chain combines TRBV5-4 with TRBJ1-2, with a possible D match to TRBD1 (5 bases). V shed 2 bases and J shed 2 bases, with 13 bases lying between them. CDR3 length: 15 amino acids. Germline V gene sequence: CDR1 SGHNT, CDR2 YYREEE (reference sequence). The CDR3 nucleotides read TGTGCCAGCAGCTTTTTTAACAGGAAAAACTATGGCTACACCTTC. Translated: CASSFFNRKNYGYTF.